The present TCR beta chain was sequenced within a study of graft-versus-host responses after intestinal transplantation. Study at large: Recipients across the board were started on anti-thymocyte globulin induction, then kept on tacrolimus and steroids for around three years. Findings of the study overall: The study found high graft-versus-host to host-versus-graft clonal ratios in allografts of patients with graft-donor T cell macrochimerism. Recipient-marrow GvH clones were detected, some having first appeared in ileum or blood.

For this clone: No antigen is known for it.

Trimming left V 0 bases short and J 4 bases short, with 9 bases between. The CDR3 is made up of 15 amino acids. Per the germline V gene, CDR1 is ENHRY and CDR2 is SYGVKD. Assay used: immunoSEQ multiplex PCR; TCRdb lists only in-frame clones, some missing. This sample has tens of thousands of clones, with 75% to 95% found just once. The genes are TRBV10-3 and TRBJ2-2; D remains unclear. The specimen comprised unstimulated CD4+ T cells sorted from spleen or lymph node cells, sampled before transplant. The clonotype originates from a human donor who was the organ donor for an intestinal transplant. CDR3 region: CAISESISGTGELFF. CDR3 in DNA: TGTGCCATCAGTGAGTCGATTTCCGGCACCGGGGAGCTGTTTTTT.